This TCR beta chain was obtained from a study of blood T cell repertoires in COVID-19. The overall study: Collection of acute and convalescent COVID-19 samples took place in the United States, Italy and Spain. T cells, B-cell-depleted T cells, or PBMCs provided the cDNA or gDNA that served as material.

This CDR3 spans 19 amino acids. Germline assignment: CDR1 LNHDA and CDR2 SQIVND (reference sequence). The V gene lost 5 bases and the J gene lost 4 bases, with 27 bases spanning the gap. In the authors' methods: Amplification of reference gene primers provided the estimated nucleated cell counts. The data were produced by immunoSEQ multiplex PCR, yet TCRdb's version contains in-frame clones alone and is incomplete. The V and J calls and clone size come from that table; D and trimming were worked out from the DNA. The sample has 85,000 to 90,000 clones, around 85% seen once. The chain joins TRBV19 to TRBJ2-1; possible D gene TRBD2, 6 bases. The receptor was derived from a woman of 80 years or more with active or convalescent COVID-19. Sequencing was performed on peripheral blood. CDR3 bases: TGTGCCAGTAGTGGAGGGGTGTTTCAGACTTTTTCAGATTACAATGAGCAGTTCTTC. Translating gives CASSGGVFQTFSDYNEQFF.